A selection of T cell receptor beta chains follows, all from one sample in a study of identical twins. A single record per CDR3 protein comes from TCRdb applying MiXCR to the 5' RACE reads. The repertoire includes a few hundred thousand distinct CDR3 sequences, 13% to 15% of them detected once, and 0.44% sits in the top ten. These sequences were also reported in another study, on yellow fever vaccine responses in identical twins.

Source material: CD4+ T cells sorted from blood. The receptors come from a woman aged 18 to 35 in good health. Both conserved end residues are part of each CDR3. The D gene is left open where the match is weak. Clone size is stated in some rows and not others, as once, few, many or a class when expanded.

abundance: few; v_gene: TRBV7-8; d_gene: TRBD2; j_gene: TRBJ2-5; CDR3aa: CASSLWRGSQETQYF; CDR3nt: TGTGCCAGCAGCTTATGGCGGGGGTCCCAAGAGACCCAGTACTTC
abundance: .; v_gene: TRBV20-1; d_gene: .; j_gene: TRBJ2-7; CDR3aa: CSARGSGRSSYEQYF; CDR3nt: TGCAGTGCTAGAGGAAGCGGCAGGAGCTCCTACGAGCAGTACTTC
abundance: .; v_gene: TRBV20-1; d_gene: TRBD2; j_gene: TRBJ2-2; CDR3aa: CSAISGSTGELFF; CDR3nt: TGCAGTGCTATTAGCGGGTCCACCGGGGAGCTGTTTTTT
abundance: .; v_gene: TRBV11-2; d_gene: .; j_gene: TRBJ2-5; CDR3aa: CASSSIFGGSETQYF; CDR3nt: TGTGCCAGCAGCTCGATCTTCGGGGGCTCAGAGACCCAGTACTTC
abundance: few; v_gene: TRBV12-3/TRBV12-4; d_gene: .; j_gene: TRBJ2-7; CDR3aa: CASSSPRESYEQYF; CDR3nt: TGTGCCAGCAGTTCTCCGCGGGAAAGCTACGAGCAGTACTTC
abundance: few; v_gene: TRBV10-3; d_gene: .; j_gene: TRBJ1-2; CDR3aa: CAISAGDGGYTF; CDR3nt: TGTGCCATCAGTGCCGGGGATGGCGGCTACACCTTC
abundance: .; v_gene: TRBV20-1; d_gene: .; j_gene: TRBJ1-6; CDR3aa: CSARDGRQGNNSPLHF; CDR3nt: TGCAGTGCTAGAGATGGGCGGCAGGGAAATAATTCACCCCTCCACTTT
abundance: .; v_gene: TRBV12-3/TRBV12-4; d_gene: .; j_gene: TRBJ2-5; CDR3aa: CASSLQQGETQYF; CDR3nt: TGTGCCAGCAGTTTACAGCAAGGGGAGACCCAGTACTTC
abundance: .; v_gene: TRBV24-1; d_gene: .; j_gene: TRBJ2-1; CDR3aa: CATSLTGTSHNEQFF; CDR3nt: TGTGCCACCAGTCTTACCGGGACTTCCCACAATGAGCAGTTCTTC
abundance: .; v_gene: TRBV5-1; d_gene: .; j_gene: TRBJ1-1; CDR3aa: CASRPQGTNTEAFF; CDR3nt: TGCGCCAGCAGACCACAGGGAACGAACACTGAAGCTTTCTTT
abundance: many; v_gene: TRBV12-3/TRBV12-4; d_gene: TRBD2; j_gene: TRBJ2-1; CDR3aa: CASSFGRGGYEQFF; CDR3nt: TGTGCCAGCAGTTTTGGGCGGGGGGGCTATGAGCAGTTCTTC
abundance: few; v_gene: TRBV29-1; d_gene: .; j_gene: TRBJ2-1; CDR3aa: CSVDEGLKFPEQFF; CDR3nt: TGCAGCGTTGATGAGGGTCTTAAGTTTCCTGAGCAGTTCTTC
abundance: many; v_gene: TRBV5-6; d_gene: .; j_gene: TRBJ1-2; CDR3aa: CASNPRTGNYGYTF; CDR3nt: TGTGCCAGCAACCCACGAACGGGAAACTATGGCTACACCTTC
abundance: few; v_gene: TRBV12-3/TRBV12-4; d_gene: .; j_gene: TRBJ2-2; CDR3aa: CASSPDAWSSFDTGELFF; CDR3nt: TGTGCCAGCAGTCCGGACGCGTGGAGTAGCTTTGACACCGGGGAGCTGTTTTTT
abundance: few; v_gene: TRBV2; d_gene: .; j_gene: TRBJ2-1; CDR3aa: CASSEALDGHEQFF; CDR3nt: TGTGCCAGCAGTGAAGCGCTCGATGGGCATGAGCAGTTCTTC
abundance: .; v_gene: TRBV12-3/TRBV12-4; d_gene: TRBD2; j_gene: TRBJ2-1; CDR3aa: CASSFGEGVNEQFF; CDR3nt: TGTGCCAGCAGTTTTGGGGAGGGAGTGAATGAGCAGTTCTTC
abundance: few; v_gene: TRBV28; d_gene: TRBD1; j_gene: TRBJ1-5; CDR3aa: CASRPTGESQHF; CDR3nt: TGTGCCAGCAGGCCGACAGGGGAATCCCAGCATTTT
abundance: .; v_gene: TRBV7-9; d_gene: TRBD1; j_gene: TRBJ2-2; CDR3aa: CASSLPGQGTNTGELFF; CDR3nt: TGTGCCAGCAGCTTGCCGGGACAGGGAACGAACACCGGGGAGCTGTTTTTT
abundance: .; v_gene: TRBV21-1; d_gene: .; j_gene: TRBJ1-4; CDR3aa: CASSKGDRPNEKLFF; CDR3nt: TGTGCCAGCAGCAAAGGGGACCGGCCGAATGAAAAACTGTTTTTT
abundance: few; v_gene: TRBV4-1; d_gene: .; j_gene: TRBJ2-5; CDR3aa: CASSLPSSDRTQYF; CDR3nt: TGCGCCAGCAGCCTTCCCTCCTCGGATAGGACCCAGTACTTC
abundance: .; v_gene: TRBV3-1; d_gene: .; j_gene: TRBJ2-3; CDR3aa: CASSQGAWRGTDTQYF; CDR3nt: TGTGCCAGCAGCCAAGGGGCCTGGCGGGGCACAGATACGCAGTATTTT
abundance: few; v_gene: TRBV5-1; d_gene: .; j_gene: TRBJ1-1; CDR3aa: CASSLVGIRDTEAFF; CDR3nt: TGCGCCAGCAGCTTGGTTGGGATAAGGGACACTGAAGCTTTCTTT
abundance: few; v_gene: TRBV6-5; d_gene: TRBD2; j_gene: TRBJ2-2; CDR3aa: CASSYRRELTGELFF; CDR3nt: TGTGCCAGCAGTTACAGGCGGGAGCTCACCGGGGAGCTGTTTTTT
abundance: .; v_gene: TRBV7-9; d_gene: .; j_gene: TRBJ2-1; CDR3aa: CASSPPGGLYNEQFF; CDR3nt: TGTGCCAGCAGCCCCCCGGGGGGCCTCTACAATGAGCAGTTCTTC
abundance: .; v_gene: TRBV20-1; d_gene: .; j_gene: TRBJ2-3; CDR3aa: CSAMISSRGTDTQYF; CDR3nt: TGCAGTGCTATGATTTCTAGTCGTGGCACAGATACGCAGTATTTT
abundance: .; v_gene: TRBV20-1; d_gene: TRBD1; j_gene: TRBJ2-7; CDR3aa: CSAPNRGRTNEQYF; CDR3nt: TGCAGTGCTCCAAACAGGGGGCGCACCAACGAGCAGTACTTC
abundance: few; v_gene: TRBV20-1; d_gene: TRBD1; j_gene: TRBJ1-5; CDR3aa: CSATSSGQGDQPQHF; CDR3nt: TGCAGTGCTACCTCCTCGGGACAGGGGGATCAGCCCCAGCATTTT
abundance: few; v_gene: TRBV21-1; d_gene: .; j_gene: TRBJ2-6; CDR3aa: CASSESERGAPGGANVLTF; CDR3nt: TGTGCCAGCAGCGAATCCGAGCGGGGGGCCCCTGGCGGGGCCAACGTCCTGACTTTC
abundance: few; v_gene: TRBV6-1; d_gene: .; j_gene: TRBJ2-2; CDR3aa: CASSNLDGNTGELFF; CDR3nt: TGTGCCAGCAGCAACCTGGACGGGAACACCGGGGAGCTGTTTTTT
abundance: .; v_gene: TRBV28; d_gene: .; j_gene: TRBJ1-5; CDR3aa: CASSFGQISNQPQHF; CDR3nt: TGTGCCAGCAGTTTTGGTCAAATCAGCAATCAGCCCCAGCATTTT
abundance: .; v_gene: TRBV9; d_gene: .; j_gene: TRBJ2-7; CDR3aa: CASSVGGMRDEQYF; CDR3nt: TGTGCCAGCAGCGTCGGCGGGATGAGAGACGAGCAGTACTTC
abundance: .; v_gene: TRBV5-1; d_gene: TRBD2; j_gene: TRBJ2-7; CDR3aa: CASSVRPGGTYEQYF; CDR3nt: TGCGCCAGCAGCGTCCGACCGGGGGGTACCTACGAGCAGTACTTC
abundance: .; v_gene: TRBV20-1; d_gene: .; j_gene: TRBJ2-7; CDR3aa: CSALEGYEQYF; CDR3nt: TGCAGTGCCCTAGAGGGCTACGAGCAGTACTTC
abundance: few; v_gene: TRBV5-1; d_gene: TRBD2; j_gene: TRBJ2-7; CDR3aa: CASSLSSSGSHEQYF; CDR3nt: TGCGCCAGCAGCTTGAGCTCTAGCGGGAGCCACGAGCAGTACTTC
abundance: .; v_gene: TRBV20-1; d_gene: .; j_gene: TRBJ1-1; CDR3aa: CSATGQFLEAFF; CDR3nt: TGCAGTGCCACTGGACAATTCCTTGAAGCTTTCTTT
abundance: .; v_gene: TRBV27; d_gene: TRBD1; j_gene: TRBJ2-5; CDR3aa: CASSLLGTEGTQYF; CDR3nt: TGTGCCAGCAGTTTACTTGGGACAGAGGGGACCCAGTACTTC
abundance: few; v_gene: TRBV3-1; d_gene: .; j_gene: TRBJ1-6; CDR3aa: CASSQGGGTRSPLHF; CDR3nt: TGTGCCAGCAGCCAAGGAGGGGGAACAAGGTCACCCCTCCACTTT
abundance: .; v_gene: TRBV12-3/TRBV12-4; d_gene: TRBD1; j_gene: TRBJ2-3; CDR3aa: CASSDRVRVANTQYF; CDR3nt: TGTGCCAGCAGTGACAGGGTCCGAGTGGCAAATACGCAGTATTTT
abundance: few; v_gene: TRBV5-5; d_gene: .; j_gene: TRBJ1-4; CDR3aa: CASSLVGHEKLFF; CDR3nt: TGTGCCAGCAGCTTGGTTGGCCACGAAAAACTGTTTTTT
abundance: .; v_gene: TRBV7-9; d_gene: TRBD1; j_gene: TRBJ1-1; CDR3aa: CASSCPEGALGTEAFF; CDR3nt: TGTGCCAGCAGCTGCCCGGAGGGGGCGCTGGGCACTGAAGCTTTCTTT
abundance: .; v_gene: TRBV11-2; d_gene: .; j_gene: TRBJ2-5; CDR3aa: CASSLDTPAQYF; CDR3nt: TGTGCCAGCAGCTTAGATACGCCGGCCCAGTACTTC
abundance: .; v_gene: TRBV5-1; d_gene: .; j_gene: TRBJ2-2; CDR3aa: CASKSPGLTGELFF; CDR3nt: TGCGCCAGCAAATCCCCCGGCCTCACCGGGGAGCTGTTTTTT
abundance: .; v_gene: TRBV3-1; d_gene: TRBD2; j_gene: TRBJ2-3; CDR3aa: CASSQPGLAGSTDTQYF; CDR3nt: TGTGCCAGCAGCCAACCGGGACTAGCGGGATCCACAGATACGCAGTATTTT
abundance: .; v_gene: TRBV12-3/TRBV12-4; d_gene: TRBD2; j_gene: TRBJ2-7; CDR3aa: CASSPGLATVNEQYF; CDR3nt: TGTGCCAGCAGTCCCGGACTAGCCACGGTTAACGAGCAGTACTTC
abundance: .; v_gene: TRBV4-2; d_gene: .; j_gene: TRBJ2-1; CDR3aa: CASSHETSNEQFF; CDR3nt: TGTGCCAGCAGCCACGAAACTAGCAATGAGCAGTTCTTC
abundance: many; v_gene: TRBV5-5; d_gene: .; j_gene: TRBJ2-4; CDR3aa: CASSPYMEFVKNIQYF; CDR3nt: TGTGCCAGCAGCCCTTATATGGAATTTGTCAAAAACATTCAGTACTTC
abundance: .; v_gene: TRBV3-1; d_gene: TRBD2; j_gene: TRBJ2-2; CDR3aa: CASSFGLAGGSGELFF; CDR3nt: TGTGCCAGCAGCTTTGGACTAGCGGGGGGGTCCGGGGAGCTGTTTTTT
abundance: .; v_gene: TRBV9; d_gene: .; j_gene: TRBJ1-1; CDR3aa: CASSETSGALTEAFF; CDR3nt: TGTGCCAGCAGCGAGACCTCGGGGGCCCTCACTGAAGCTTTCTTT
abundance: .; v_gene: TRBV29-1; d_gene: .; j_gene: TRBJ1-4; CDR3aa: CSVAYGRDEKLFF; CDR3nt: TGCAGCGTTGCCTACGGGAGGGATGAAAAACTGTTTTTT